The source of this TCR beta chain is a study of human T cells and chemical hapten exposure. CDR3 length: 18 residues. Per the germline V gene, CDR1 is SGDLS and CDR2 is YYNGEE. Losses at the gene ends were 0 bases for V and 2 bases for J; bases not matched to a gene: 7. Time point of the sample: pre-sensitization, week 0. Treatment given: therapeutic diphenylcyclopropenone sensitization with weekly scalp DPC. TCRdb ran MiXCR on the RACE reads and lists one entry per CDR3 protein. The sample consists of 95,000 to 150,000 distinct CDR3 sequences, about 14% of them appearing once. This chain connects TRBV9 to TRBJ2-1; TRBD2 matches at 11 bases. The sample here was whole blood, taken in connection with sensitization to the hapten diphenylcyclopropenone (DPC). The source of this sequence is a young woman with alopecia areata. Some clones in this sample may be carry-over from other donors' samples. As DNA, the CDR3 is TGTGCCAGCAGCGTAGGTCTAGCGGGGGGAAGGCCCTACAATGAGCAGTTCTTC. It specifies CASSVGLAGGRPYNEQFF.